Following are 9 T cell receptor beta chains from one sample sequenced in a study of identifying expanded T cells in peripheral blood. The data were produced by immunoSEQ multiplex PCR, yet TCRdb's version contains in-frame clones alone and is incomplete. The top ten clones hold roughly 5.9% of a sample with 80,000 to 90,000 clones, 75% to 90% of them seen once. The specimen sequenced was blood. These receptors were taken from a person aged 18-70 years in good health.

The chain links TRBV11-3 to TRBJ2-7, with unresolved D. CDR1 is SGHNT, CDR2 YENEEA, per germline. This CDR3 comprises 16 residues. V was pared by 5 bases and J by 0 bases, with 17 bases between. DNA of the CDR3: TGTGCCAGCAGCCCATTTGAGGCTTTAAGCTCCTACGAGCAGTACTTC. Translated, it gives CASSPFEALSSYEQYF.

The CDR3, as DNA: TGTGCCAGCAGCGGCGACAGGGCTGGGGACGAGCAGTACTTC. Its translation: CASSGDRAGDEQYF. The genes are TRBV7-6 and TRBJ2-7, with TRBD1 matching over 7 bases. From germline, CDR1 is SGHVS and CDR2 FNYEAQ. V lost 5 bases and J lost 5; bases outside the gene matches: 9. The CDR3 runs to 14 residues.

This chain links TRBV27 with TRBJ1-1; 7 nucleotides align to TRBD1. V shed 5 bases, J shed 1 base, and the junction held 4 bases outside the gene matches. This CDR3 is 14 amino acids long. From germline, CDR1 is MNHEY and CDR2 SMNVEV (reference sequence). CDR3: CASSKGTANTEAFF. The CDR3 nucleotides are TGTGCCAGCAGTAAAGGGACAGCGAACACTGAAGCTTTCTTT.

The chain carries TRBV18 and TRBJ2-3, with TRBD1 identical over 9 bases. The CDR3 loop spans 18 amino acids. The V gene's germline CDR1 is KGHSH and CDR2 LQKENI. The trim removed 6 bases at V and 4 bases at J, leaving 17 bases unmatched. The chain's CDR3 is CASSPSGTGPHRADTQYF. The DNA for the CDR3 is TGTGCCAGCTCTCCATCAGGGACAGGGCCCCACAGAGCAGATACGCAGTATTTT.

J is TRBJ1-4 and V is TRBV7-2; no definite D call. Looked up from germline, CDR1 is SGHTA and CDR2 is FQGNSA. This CDR3 is built from 15 residues. V was trimmed by 8 bases and J by 0 bases, leaving 13 bases between them. Written as DNA, the CDR3 is TGTGCCAGCGCGAGGGTAGGGACAACTAATGAAAAACTGTTTTTT. Translating it yields CASARVGTTNEKLFF.

V and J are TRBV6-5 and TRBJ2-2; no definite D call. CDR1 MNHEY and CDR2 SVGAGI come from the germline V gene. Trimming removed 2 bases at V and 8 bases at J, with 3 bases between. This CDR3 is built from 11 residues. The CDR3 DNA is TGTGCCAGCAGTTACCGAGGGGAGCTGTTTTTT. Translation gives CASSYRGELFF.

The CDR3 loop reads CASSQEPAYGYTF. The CDR3 DNA follows: TGTGCCAGCAGCCAAGAGCCAGCCTATGGCTACACCTTC. The chain couples TRBV14 to TRBJ1-2; D unresolved. CDR1 is SGHDN, CDR2 FVKESK, per germline. V lost 0 bases, J lost 4 bases, and 6 bases lay in between. The CDR3 covers 13 residues.

This rearrangement joins TRBV2 to TRBJ1-2; D is undetermined. Germline-derived CDR1 and CDR2 are SNHLY and FYNNEI. The CDR3 runs 16 residues. Deletions cut 3 bases from V and 0 bases from J, with 14 bases between. The CDR3 reads CASSDTGEGTNYGYTF. In nucleotides, the CDR3 is TGTGCCAGCAGTGATACCGGCGAGGGTACTAACTATGGCTACACCTTC.

The chain has TRBV7-2 and TRBJ1-6; a possible D gene is TRBD1 (5 bases). The CDR3 consists of 15 residues. Germline assignment: CDR1 SGHTA and CDR2 FQGNSA. V was clipped by 5 bases and J by 8 bases, with 16 bases between them. The CDR3 protein is CASSTSWGGDSPLHF. The CDR3 nucleotides read TGTGCCAGCAGCACAAGTTGGGGGGGTGATTCACCCCTCCACTTT.